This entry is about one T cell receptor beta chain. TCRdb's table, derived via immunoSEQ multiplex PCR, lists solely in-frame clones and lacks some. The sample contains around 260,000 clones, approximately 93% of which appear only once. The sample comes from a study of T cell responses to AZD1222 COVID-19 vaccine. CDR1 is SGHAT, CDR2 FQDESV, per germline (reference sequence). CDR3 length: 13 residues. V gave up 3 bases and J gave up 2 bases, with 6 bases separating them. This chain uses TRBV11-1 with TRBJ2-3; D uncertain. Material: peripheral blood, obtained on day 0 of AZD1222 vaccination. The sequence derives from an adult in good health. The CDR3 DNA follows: TGTGCCAGCAGCTTCCAGTCCACAGATACGCAGTATTTT. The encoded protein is CASSFQSTDTQYF.